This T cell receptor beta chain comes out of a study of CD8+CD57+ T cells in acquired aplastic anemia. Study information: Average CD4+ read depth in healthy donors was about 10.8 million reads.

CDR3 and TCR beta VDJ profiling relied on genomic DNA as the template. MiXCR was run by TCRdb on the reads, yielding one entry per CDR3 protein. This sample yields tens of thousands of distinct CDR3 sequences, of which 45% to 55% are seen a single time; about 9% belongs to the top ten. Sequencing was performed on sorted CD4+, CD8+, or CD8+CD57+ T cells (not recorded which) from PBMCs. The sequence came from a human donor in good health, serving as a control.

CDR3: CASSPKGQGLNTEAFF. For the CDR3, the DNA is TGTGCCAGCAGCCCGAAGGGACAGGGTTTGAACACTGAAGCTTTCTTT. The V gene is TRBV7-3, the J gene TRBJ1-1; 9 nucleotides match TRBD1. CDR1 and CDR2 from the germline V gene are SGHTA and FQGTGA. Trimming removed 5 bases from V and 0 bases from J; junction bases left unmatched: 7. The CDR3 totals 16 residues.